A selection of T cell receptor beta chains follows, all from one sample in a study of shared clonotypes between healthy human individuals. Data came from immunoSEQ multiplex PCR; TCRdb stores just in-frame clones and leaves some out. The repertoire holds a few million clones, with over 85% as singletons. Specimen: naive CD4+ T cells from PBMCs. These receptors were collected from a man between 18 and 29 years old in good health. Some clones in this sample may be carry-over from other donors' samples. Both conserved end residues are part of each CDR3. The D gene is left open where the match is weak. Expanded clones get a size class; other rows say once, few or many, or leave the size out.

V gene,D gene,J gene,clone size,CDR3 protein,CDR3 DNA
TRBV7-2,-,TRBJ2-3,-,CASSLFADTQYF,TGTGCCAGCAGCTTATTTGCCGATACGCAGTATTTT
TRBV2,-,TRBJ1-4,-,CASSPQALLNEKLFF,TGTGCCAGCAGCCCACAAGCCCTCCTTAATGAAAAACTGTTTTTT
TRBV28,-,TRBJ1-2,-,CASSLNAYGYTF,TGTGCCAGCAGTTTAAACGCATATGGCTACACCTTC
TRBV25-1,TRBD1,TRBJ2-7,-,CASSVPGQPYEQYF,TGTGCCAGCAGTGTTCCGGGACAGCCCTACGAGCAGTACTTC
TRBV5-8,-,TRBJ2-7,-,CASSQGQKGGYEQYF,TGTGCCAGCAGCCAGGGACAAAAAGGAGGCTACGAGCAGTACTTC
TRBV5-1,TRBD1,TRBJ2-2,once,CASSYGGQGGSGELFF,TGCGCCAGCAGTTATGGCGGACAGGGGGGCAGCGGGGAGCTGTTTTTT
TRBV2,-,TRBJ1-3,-,CASRSIGAAGNTIYF,TGTGCCAGCAGGTCAATCGGCGCGGCTGGAAACACCATATATTTT
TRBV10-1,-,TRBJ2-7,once,CASSPGRGLSTFSSYEQYF,TGCGCCAGCAGTCCGGGGCGGGGGCTCTCCACTTTTAGCTCCTACGAGCAGTACTTC
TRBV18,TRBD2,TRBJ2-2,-,CASSPASGYTGELFF,TGTGCCAGCTCACCTGCTAGCGGATACACCGGGGAGCTGTTTTTT
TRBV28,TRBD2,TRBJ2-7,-,CASRGAGGSYEQYF,TGTGCCAGCAGAGGAGCGGGAGGGTCCTACGAGCAGTACTTC
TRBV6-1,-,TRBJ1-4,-,CASSDFRAAPEKLFF,TGTGCCAGCAGTGATTTTCGGGCAGCTCCTGAAAAACTGTTTTTT
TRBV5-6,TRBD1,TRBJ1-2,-,CASSLILGDRDYGYTF,TGTGCCAGCAGCTTAATACTGGGAGACAGGGACTATGGCTACACCTTC
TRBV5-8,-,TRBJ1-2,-,CASSFAGGYDGYTF,TGTGCCAGCAGCTTTGCGGGGGGGTACGATGGCTACACCTTC
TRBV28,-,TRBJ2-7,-,CASTLRRDYEQYF,TGTGCCAGCACCCTCAGGCGGGATTACGAGCAGTACTTC
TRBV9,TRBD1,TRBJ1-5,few,CASSVEPTGDQPQHF,TGTGCCAGCAGCGTAGAGCCGACAGGGGATCAGCCCCAGCATTTT
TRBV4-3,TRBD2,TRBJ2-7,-,CASSQERRNTSVHYEQYF,TGCGCCAGCAGCCAAGAGCGGAGGAATACTAGCGTACACTACGAGCAGTACTTC
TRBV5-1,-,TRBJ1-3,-,CASSQDRSSSGNTIYF,TGCGCCAGCAGCCAAGACAGGTCGAGCTCTGGAAACACCATATATTTT
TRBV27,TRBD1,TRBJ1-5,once,CASSSGQGGNQPQHF,TGTGCCAGCAGTTCCGGACAGGGTGGAAATCAGCCCCAGCATTTT
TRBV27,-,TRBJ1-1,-,CASSLTAPGEAFF,TGTGCCAGCAGTTTGACAGCCCCAGGAGAAGCTTTCTTT
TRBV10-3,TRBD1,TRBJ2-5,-,CAISESRTGLIKETQYF,TGTGCCATCAGTGAGTCCCGGACAGGGCTCATCAAAGAGACCCAGTACTTC
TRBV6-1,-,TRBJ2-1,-,CASSEARGRGEQFF,TGTGCCAGCAGTGAAGCCCGGGGCCGGGGCGAGCAGTTCTTC
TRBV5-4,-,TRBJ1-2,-,CASSTYNGWSPYGYTF,TGTGCCAGCAGCACCTACAACGGTTGGTCCCCCTATGGCTACACCTTC
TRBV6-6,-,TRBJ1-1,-,CASSYGLGEGSTEAFF,TGTGCCAGCAGTTACGGCCTTGGGGAGGGTAGCACTGAAGCTTTCTTT
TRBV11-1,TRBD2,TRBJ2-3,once,CASSLATSAWAYTQYF,TGTGCCAGCAGCTTAGCAACTAGCGCCTGGGCGTATACGCAGTATTTT
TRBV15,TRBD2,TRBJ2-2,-,CATSRARGENTGELFF,TGTGCCACCAGCAGGGCTCGGGGGGAAAACACCGGGGAGCTGTTTTTT
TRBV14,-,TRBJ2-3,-,CASSQLKQYF,TGTGCCAGCAGCCAGTTGAAGCAGTATTTT
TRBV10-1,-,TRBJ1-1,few,CASPGRRMANTEAFF,TGCGCCAGCCCCGGGCGCAGGATGGCAAACACTGAAGCTTTCTTT
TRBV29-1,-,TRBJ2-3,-,CSVEFRSTDTQYF,TGCAGCGTTGAATTCAGAAGCACAGATACGCAGTATTTT
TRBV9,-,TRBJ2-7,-,CASSARLGTEQYF,TGTGCCAGCAGCGCCCGCCTTGGGACCGAGCAGTACTTC
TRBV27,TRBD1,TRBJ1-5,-,CASSLGTDHQPQHF,TGTGCCAGCAGTTTAGGGACAGATCATCAGCCCCAGCATTTT
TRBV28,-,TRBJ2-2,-,CASSAPLGGVNTGELFF,TGTGCCAGCAGTGCCCCATTGGGCGGAGTTAACACCGGGGAGCTGTTTTTT
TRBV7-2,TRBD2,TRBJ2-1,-,CASSLRLAGDEQFF,TGTGCCAGCAGCTTAAGGCTAGCGGGGGATGAGCAGTTCTTC
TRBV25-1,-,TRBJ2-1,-,CASSLRGSRALVNEQFF,TGTGCCAGCTCTCTCAGGGGAAGCCGGGCTCTCGTAAATGAGCAGTTCTTC
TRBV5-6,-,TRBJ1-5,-,CASSLAGTVLGNQPQHF,TGTGCCAGCAGCTTGGCCGGGACGGTTCTCGGCAATCAGCCCCAGCATTTT
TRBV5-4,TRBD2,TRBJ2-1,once,CASSLAGLAGEGEQFF,TGTGCCAGCAGCTTGGCCGGACTAGCGGGAGAGGGTGAGCAGTTCTTC
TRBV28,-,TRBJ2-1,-,CASSFEVGSYNEQFF,TGTGCCAGCAGTTTTGAGGTAGGCTCCTACAATGAGCAGTTCTTC
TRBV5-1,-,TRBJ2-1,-,CASSPTNNEQFF,TGCGCCAGCAGCCCTACAAACAATGAGCAGTTCTTC
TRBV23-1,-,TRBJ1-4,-,CASSHRYRTATNEKLFF,TGCGCCAGCAGTCATAGGTACAGGACTGCAACTAATGAAAAACTGTTTTTT
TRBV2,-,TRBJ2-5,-,CASSESQGKETQYF,TGTGCCAGCAGTGAAAGTCAGGGGAAGGAGACCCAGTACTTC
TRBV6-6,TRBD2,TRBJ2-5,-,CASSYSVAGGQETQYF,TGTGCCAGCAGTTACTCGGTGGCGGGAGGGCAAGAGACCCAGTACTTC
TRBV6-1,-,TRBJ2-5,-,CASSEQFQETQYF,TGTGCCAGCAGTGAACAGTTCCAAGAGACCCAGTACTTC
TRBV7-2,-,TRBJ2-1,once,CASSLGRESSYNEQFF,TGTGCCAGCAGCTTAGGGCGGGAAAGCTCCTACAATGAGCAGTTCTTC
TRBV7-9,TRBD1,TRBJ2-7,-,CASSLVEGASPWDDEQYF,TGTGCCAGCAGCTTAGTAGAGGGGGCAAGTCCCTGGGACGACGAGCAGTACTTC
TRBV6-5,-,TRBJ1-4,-,CASRPLRRQNEKLFF,TGTGCCAGCAGGCCCCTCCGCCGACAAAATGAAAAACTGTTTTTT
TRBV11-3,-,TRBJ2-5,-,CASSLGRQEYQETQYF,TGTGCCAGCAGCTTAGGGCGCCAGGAGTACCAAGAGACCCAGTACTTC
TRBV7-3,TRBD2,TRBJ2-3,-,CASSSGLAGTSTDTQYF,TGTGCCAGCAGCTCGGGACTAGCGGGAACTAGCACAGATACGCAGTATTTT
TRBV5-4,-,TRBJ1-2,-,CASSFDERAYGYTF,TGTGCCAGCAGCTTTGATGAGCGGGCCTATGGCTACACCTTC
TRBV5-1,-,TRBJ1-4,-,CASTGTIGTNEKLFF,TGCGCCAGCACCGGGACAATAGGAACTAATGAAAAACTGTTTTTT
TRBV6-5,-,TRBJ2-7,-,CASGGYLSYEQYF,TGTGCCAGCGGGGGTTATCTCTCCTACGAGCAGTACTTC